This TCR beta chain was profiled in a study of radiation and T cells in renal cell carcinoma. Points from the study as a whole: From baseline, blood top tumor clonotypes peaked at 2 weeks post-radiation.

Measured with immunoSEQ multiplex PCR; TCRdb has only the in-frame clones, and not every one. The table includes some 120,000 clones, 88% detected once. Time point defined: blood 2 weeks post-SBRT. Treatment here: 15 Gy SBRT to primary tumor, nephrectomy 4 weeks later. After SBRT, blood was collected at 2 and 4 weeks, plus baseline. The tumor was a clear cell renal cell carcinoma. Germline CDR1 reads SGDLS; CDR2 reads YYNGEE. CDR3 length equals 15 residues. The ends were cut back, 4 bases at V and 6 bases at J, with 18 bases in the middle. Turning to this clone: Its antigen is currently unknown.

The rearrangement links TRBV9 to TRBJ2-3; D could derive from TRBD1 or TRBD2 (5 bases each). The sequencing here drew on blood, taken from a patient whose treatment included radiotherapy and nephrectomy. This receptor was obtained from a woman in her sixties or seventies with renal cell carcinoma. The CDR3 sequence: CASSSRGSLDDTQYF. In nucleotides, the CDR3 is TGTGCCAGCAGCTCACGGGGCTCACTGGATGATACGCAGTATTTT.